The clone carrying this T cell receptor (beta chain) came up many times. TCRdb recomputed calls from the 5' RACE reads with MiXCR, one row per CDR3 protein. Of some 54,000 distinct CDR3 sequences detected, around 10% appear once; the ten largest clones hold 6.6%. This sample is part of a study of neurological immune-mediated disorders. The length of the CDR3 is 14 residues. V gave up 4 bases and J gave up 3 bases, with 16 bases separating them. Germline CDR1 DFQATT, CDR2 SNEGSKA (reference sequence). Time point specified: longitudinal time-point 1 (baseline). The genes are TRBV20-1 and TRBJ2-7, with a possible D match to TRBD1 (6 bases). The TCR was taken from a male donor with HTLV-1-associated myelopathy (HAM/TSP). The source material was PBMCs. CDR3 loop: CSAMNTQGFYEQYF. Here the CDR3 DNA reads TGCAGTGCTATGAATACACAGGGTTTCTACGAGCAGTACTTC.